This T cell receptor (beta chain) derives from a study of cytomegalovirus exposure and HLA in healthy donors. This clone has only one observation. The study ran its PCR with 60 Vbeta and 13 Jbeta primers. Sequencing was performed with immunoSEQ multiplex PCR; in TCRdb, only in-frame clones are kept and a portion is missing. Here the sample spans 100,000 to 140,000 clones, about 80% being singletons. After removal of 3 bases from V and 1 base from J, the junction contained 7 bases not matched to a gene. The V gene's germline CDR1 is SGHAT and CDR2 FQNNGV. CDR3 length: 16 residues. The sample consisted of PBMCs. The TCR was taken from a man aged 25-45 years in good health and CMV-seropositive. V is TRBV11-2 and J is TRBJ2-5; 8 bases agree with TRBD2. The CDR3 DNA sequence: TGTGCCAGCAGCTTGACCCTTCGGGGGGGCCAAGAGACCCAGTACTTC. Protein sequence: CASSLTLRGGQETQYF.